Following are 30 T cell receptor beta chains from one sample sequenced in a study of blood T cells in healthy people across ages. A second PCR, run for about 6 to 11 cycles, used a sample-barcoded 5' primer plus a J-beta primer mix. MiXCR, run by TCRdb on the 5' RACE reads, gives a single entry per CDR3 protein. The data show 550,000 to 600,000 distinct CDR3 sequences, with 47% seen just once and roughly 25% held by the top ten. Sequencing used blood. These receptors all stem from a man older than 75 in good health.

The chain combines TRBV5-1 with TRBJ1-1; D perhaps matches TRBD1 (5 bases). Germline V gene lookup returns CDR1 SGHRS and CDR2 YFSETQ. CDR3 length: 15 residues. V shed 4 bases and J shed 2 bases, with 15 bases lying between them. CDR3 in amino acids: CASSQSGTTNTEAFF. The CDR3 coding sequence is TGCGCCAGCAGCCAATCAGGGACGACTAACACTGAAGCTTTCTTT.

On this clonotype: Possible read error: a much larger clone is one base away. The V and J genes are TRBV6-6 and TRBJ2-7, with 8 positions matching TRBD2. The V and J ends lost 5 bases and 7 bases, in that order; junction bases with no gene match: 16. Germline CDR1 is MNHNY and CDR2 is SVGAGI (reference sequence). This CDR3 spans 16 amino acids. The CDR3 loop is CASSTIGRAGVGEQYF. In DNA, the CDR3 is TGTGCCAGCAGTACGATAGGACGAGCGGGAGTCGGGGAGCAGTACTTC.

A few counts support this clonotype. It may be a read error: a sequence one base away is much more abundant. The V call is TRBV6-6, the J call TRBJ2-5; no clear D gene. TRBJ2-1 matches the DNA end more closely, so the J call is doubtful. CDR3 length equals 15 residues. Looked up from germline, CDR1 is MNHNY and CDR2 is SVGAGI (reference sequence). The CDR3 nucleotides are TGTGCCAGCAGTTACGGGCCCCGGGCTCAAGAGACCCAGTTCTTC. This codes for CASSYGPRAQETQFF.

The table lists this clonotype with a few counts. The chain carries TRBV20-1 and TRBJ1-6; 7 bases are shared with TRBD1. This CDR3 is built from 13 residues. Germline V gene data show CDR1 as DFQATT and CDR2 as SNEGSKA (reference sequence). After removal of 6 bases from V and 10 bases from J, the junction contained 9 bases not matched to a gene. CDR3 residues: CSAHGTVRSPLHF. The DNA for the CDR3 is TGCAGTGCGCACGGGACAGTTCGATCACCCCTCCACTTT.

As for this clonotype: Mismatch with germline at one junction end may stem from a read error. J is TRBJ2-1 and V is TRBV12-3 or TRBV12-4; 12 bases are a match to TRBD1. The CDR3 sequence is 16 residues long. The CDR3 nucleotides are TGTGTCAGCAGTTGGGACAGGGGGCGCGGTAACTACGAGCAGTTCTTC. Its translation is CVSSWDRGRGNYEQFF.

The CDR3 loop reads CASSRNLDRGAEAFF. In nucleotides, the CDR3 is TGTGCCAGCAGTCGCAACCTTGACAGGGGAGCTGAAGCTTTCTTT. The gene calls are TRBV6-5 and TRBJ1-1; 8 nucleotides agree with TRBD1. Germline lookup yields CDR1 MNHEY and CDR2 SVGAGI. The CDR3 consists of 15 residues. V was pared by 5 bases and J by 6 bases, with 11 bases of the junction left unmatched.

This clonotype was recorded at least ten times. This chain uses TRBV20-1 with TRBJ1-5; TRBD1 agrees at 9 bases. V lost 3 bases and J lost 4; bases outside the gene matches: 1. The CDR3 is 13 amino acids. The germline gives CDR1 DFQATT, CDR2 SNEGSKA (reference sequence). CDR3 coding DNA: TGCAGTGCTAGTGGACAGGGGAATCAGCCCCAGCATTTT. Encoded protein: CSASGQGNQPQHF.

This clonotype showed up just a few times. The V and J genes are TRBV28 and TRBJ2-4; the D call may be TRBD1 or TRBD2 (6 bases each). V lost 7 bases to trimming and J lost 1 base, with 11 bases between them. This CDR3 is 14 amino acids long. CDR1 is MDHEN, CDR2 SYDVKM, per germline. The CDR3 nucleotides read TGTGCCAGCACCCCGGGGGCGGCCAAAAACATTCAGTACTTC. Translating it yields CASTPGAAKNIQYF.

The V and J genes are TRBV20-1 and TRBJ1-5, with D maybe TRBD1 (5 bases). Germline lookup yields CDR1 DFQATT and CDR2 SNEGSKA (reference sequence). The CDR3 has 13 residues. Trimming removed 6 bases at V and 3 bases at J, with 12 bases between. The CDR3 sequence is CSASRGSNQPQHF. The CDR3 DNA sequence: TGCAGTGCCTCACGGGGCTCCAATCAGCCCCAGCATTTT.

The chain employs TRBV4-3 and TRBJ1-5; the match to TRBD1 covers 11 bases. Germline values: CDR1 LGHNA, CDR2 YSLEER. Trimming cost V 4 bases and J 5 bases; bases outside gene matches: 1. The CDR3 covers 14 residues. CDR3 amino acids: CASSLDRGHQPQHF. The CDR3 DNA reads TGCGCCAGCAGCCTGGACAGGGGGCATCAGCCCCAGCATTTT.

This rearrangement joins TRBV20-1 to TRBJ2-3; D is perhaps TRBD1 or TRBD2 (5 bases each). Trimming removed 6 bases at V and 0 bases at J, with 16 bases between. CDR3 length equals 15 residues. Per germline, CDR1 DFQATT and CDR2 SNEGSKA (reference sequence). The CDR3 DNA follows: TGCAGTGCCACGACCGGGACGGTGAGCACAGATACGCAGTATTTT. Its translation is CSATTGTVSTDTQYF.

The chain uses TRBV18 and TRBJ2-1, with D possibly matching TRBD1 (5 bases). This CDR3 is built from 16 residues. Germline assignment: CDR1 KGHSH and CDR2 LQKENI. The V and J ends lost 3 bases and 5 bases respectively, with 17 bases between them. The CDR3 nucleotides are TGTGCCAGCTCACCGCTCGCGGACATCCCACACAATGAGCAGTTCTTC. Amino acids: CASSPLADIPHNEQFF.

This clonotype appeared many times. The V and J genes are TRBV7-8 and TRBJ2-7; D is uncertain. The ends were cut back, 2 bases at V and 3 bases at J, with 5 bases in the middle. This CDR3 is 12 amino acids long. Germline V gives CDR1 SGHVS, CDR2 FQNEAQ. The CDR3 DNA follows: TGTGCCAGCAGCTTATCGGACTACGAGCAGTACTTC. It is translated as CASSLSDYEQYF.

Points on this clonotype: This may arise from a read error, as a much more abundant clone is one base away. This chain uses TRBV6-6 with TRBJ2-3, with 11 bases matching TRBD1. This CDR3 spans 14 amino acids. Germline loops: CDR1 MNHNY, CDR2 SVGAGI (reference sequence). The CDR3 loop reads CVTRTGGTGDTQYF. For the CDR3, the DNA is TGTGTCACGCGGACAGGGGGCACGGGGGATACGCAGTATTTT.

This sequence joins TRBV7-2 and TRBJ2-7, with 8 positions matching TRBD1. Germline V CDR1 and CDR2: SGHTA, FQGNSA. The CDR3 runs to 14 residues. After removal of 2 bases from V and 12 bases from J, the junction contained 12 bases not matched to a gene. The chain's CDR3 is CASSLSTGAGEWYF. In DNA form, the CDR3 reads TGTGCCAGCAGCTTATCGACAGGGGCCGGAGAGTGGTACTTC.

There are a few counts of this clonotype. This rearrangement joins TRBV29-1 to TRBJ2-6; D gene uncertain. Germline V gene lookup returns CDR1 SQVTM and CDR2 ANQGSEA. The CDR3 spans 12 residues. Deletions cut 5 bases from V and 0 bases from J, with 2 bases between. This CDR3 is CSVRSGANVLTF. In DNA, the CDR3 is TGCAGCGTTCGCTCTGGGGCCAACGTCCTGACTTTC.

The chain carries TRBV27 and TRBJ1-2; D call uncertain. Germline V CDR1 and CDR2: MNHEY, SMNVEV (reference sequence). This CDR3 has 14 amino acids. Trimming left V 5 bases short and J 4 bases short, with 14 bases between. This CDR3 reads CASSPVGVPYGYTF. The CDR3 DNA follows: TGTGCCAGCAGTCCCGTCGGGGTTCCCTATGGCTACACCTTC.

This clonotype was recorded once. J is TRBJ1-1 and V is TRBV4-2; tentative D call: TRBD1 (6 bases). Germline lookup yields CDR1 LGHNA and CDR2 YNFKEQ. The CDR3 covers 15 residues. V lost 0 bases, J lost 4 bases, and 12 bases lay in between. CDR3 residues: CASSQDPRGTTEAFF. The CDR3 bases are TGTGCCAGCAGCCAAGATCCGAGGGGGACCACTGAAGCTTTCTTT.

This clonotype was counted only a few times. This rearrangement joins TRBV18 to TRBJ2-1; D is unclear. Trimming removed 3 bases from V and 7 bases from J, with 16 bases in between. There are 15 residues in the CDR3. The germline V gene encodes CDR1 KGHSH and CDR2 LQKENI. In DNA form, the CDR3 reads TGTGCCAGCTCACCGCTTAGAGCTACCCCGAATGAGCAGTTCTTC. Translation gives CASSPLRATPNEQFF.

This clonotype was found a few times. This sequence joins TRBV2 and TRBJ2-7; D might be TRBD1 (5 bases). Trimming stripped 4 bases from V and 2 bases from J, with 12 bases between. The germline V gene has CDR1 SNHLY and CDR2 FYNNEI. The CDR3 contains 14 residues. CDR3 nucleotides: TGTGCCAGCAGTGTCAACTCCAGGGCCTACGAGCAGTACTTC. It translates to CASSVNSRAYEQYF.

The chain couples TRBV11-1 to TRBJ1-2; no firm D call. Germline V gene data show CDR1 as SGHAT and CDR2 as FQDESV (reference sequence). The germline V and J ends were trimmed by 4 bases and 2 bases, with 20 bases remaining between them. This CDR3 has 17 residues. In DNA form, the CDR3 reads TGTGCCAGCAGCTCCCCCGGGCCAGACACCACAAACTATGGCTACACCTTC. It is translated as CASSSPGPDTTNYGYTF. Together with reference TRBV11-1 and TRBJ1-2, the CDR3 gives the full variable domain: EAEVAQSPRYKITEKSQAVAFWCDPISGHATLYWYRQILGQGPELLVQFQDESVVDDSQLPKDRFSAERLKGVDSTLKIQPAELGDSAMYLCASSSPGPDTTNYGYTFGSGTRLTVV.

About this clonotype: A much larger clone lies one base from this, so it may be a read error. V usage is TRBV15 and J usage is TRBJ1-2, with unresolved D. Germline V gene data show CDR1 as LNHNV and CDR2 as YYDKDF (reference sequence). The CDR3 spans 15 residues. This CDR3 is CDTSRDGQSLYGYTF. As DNA, the CDR3 is TGTGACACCAGCAGAGACGGCCAGTCTTTATATGGCTACACCTTC.

The chain couples TRBV7-8 to TRBJ2-3; no clear D. Trimming cost V 5 bases and J 0 bases, with 6 bases left between them. The V gene's germline CDR1 is SGHVS and CDR2 FQNEAQ. This CDR3 has 13 amino acids. The CDR3 sequence is CASSIDSTDTQYF. CDR3 bases: TGTGCCAGCAGCATCGACAGCACAGATACGCAGTATTTT.

The V call is TRBV7-3, the J call TRBJ2-5; TRBD2 matches at 7 bases. The better agreement between TRBJ2-7 and the DNA end casts doubt on the J call. This CDR3 has 15 residues. CDR1 and CDR2 from the germline V gene are SGHTA and FQGTGA. The CDR3 is CASSPHSGYLSEQYF. The CDR3 DNA is TGTGCCAGCAGCCCCCATAGCGGGTACCTCTCCGAGCAGTACTTC.

This clonotype has only a few counts. V is TRBV7-2 and J is TRBJ2-3, with D perhaps matching TRBD1 (6 bases). The CDR3 contains 15 residues. V lost 5 bases and J 0 bases, leaving 12 bases between the germline ends. In germline, CDR1 is SGHTA, CDR2 FQGNSA. CDR3 sequence: CASSPDRYSTDTQYF. In DNA, the CDR3 is TGTGCCAGCAGCCCCGACAGGTATAGCACAGATACGCAGTATTTT.

V gene TRBV14 combines with J gene TRBJ2-7, with a possible D match to TRBD2 (6 bases). V was trimmed by 2 bases and J by 2 bases, leaving 13 bases between them. CDR1 is SGHDN and CDR2 is FVKESK in the germline V gene. The CDR3 loop spans 15 amino acids. The CDR3 protein is CASSQTASDPYEQYF. CDR3 DNA: TGTGCCAGCAGCCAAACTGCTAGCGACCCCTACGAGCAGTACTTC.

The rearrangement uses TRBV20-1 and TRBJ2-6, with no clear D. The CDR3 extends over 16 amino acids. Germline CDR1 reads DFQATT; CDR2 reads SNEGSKA (reference sequence). Trimming left V 3 bases short and J 0 bases short, with 12 bases between. CDR3 nucleotides: TGCAGTGCTAGTAGTAATAGGGTCTCTGGGGCCAACGTCCTGACTTTC. Translated: CSASSNRVSGANVLTF.

The chain combines TRBV14 with TRBJ2-1; D is tentatively TRBD1 or TRBD2 (5 bases each). V was shortened by 3 bases and J by 6 bases, with 18 bases between the two germline ends. Looked up from germline, CDR1 is SGHDN and CDR2 is FVKESK. The CDR3 has 16 residues. CDR3 sequence (DNA): TGTGCCAGCAGCCAGCCCACAGGTACGGGGAGCAATGAGCAGTTCTTC. Its protein is CASSQPTGTGSNEQFF.

This clonotype was counted between two and nine times. The J gene is TRBJ2-1, the V gene TRBV28, with no clear D. Between the trimmed V and J ends, which lost 4 bases and 2 bases, there was a span of 12 bases. CDR1 and CDR2 (germline): MDHEN, SYDVKM. CDR3 length: 15 residues. CDR3 nucleotide sequence: TGTGCCAGCAGTTCGGATATGTACCCCTACAATGAGCAGTTCTTC. Its translation: CASSSDMYPYNEQFF.

This clonotype was counted only a few times. The chain carries TRBV12-3 or TRBV12-4 and TRBJ2-1; D remains ambiguous. The germline V and J ends were trimmed by 4 bases and 4 bases, with 14 bases remaining between them. CDR3 size: 15 residues. CDR3 sequence (DNA): TGTGCCAGCAGTTCCCCCTTGGACGCTTACAATGAGCAGTTCTTC. It translates to CASSSPLDAYNEQFF.